This T cell receptor beta chain is drawn from a study of graft-versus-host responses after intestinal transplantation. Findings of the study overall: GvH clone levels peaked in circulation, and this peak was associated with early post-transplant HvG declines. GvH clones turned up in recipient marrow; some had shown up first in ileum or blood.

The repertoire was sequenced with immunoSEQ multiplex PCR; TCRdb's copy has only in-frame clones and lacks some. The sample shows some 96,000 clones, about 88% of them seen only once. Germline V CDR1 and CDR2: LNHDA, SQIVND (reference sequence). The CDR3 runs 14 residues. The V gene lost 5 bases and the J gene lost 4 bases, with 14 bases spanning the gap. This clone was detected once. Its antigen is undetermined. Sample: unstimulated CD4+ T cells sorted from spleen or lymph node cells, taken before transplant. The rearrangement joins TRBV19 to TRBJ1-2; no clear D. The TCR originated in a human donor who was the organ donor for an intestinal transplant. Written as DNA, the CDR3 is TGTGCCAGTAGTCTAATTGAGGAGTTCTATGGCTACACCTTC. Its protein product is CASSLIEEFYGYTF.